This T cell receptor (beta chain) was retrieved from a study of blood T cell repertoires in COVID-19. Clones were sequenced by immunoSEQ multiplex PCR, and TCRdb holds only the in-frame ones, with some missing. Altogether approximately 310,000 clones are present, approximately 91% being singletons, with the ten largest covering 4% to 6%. The CDR3 has 14 residues. The ends were cut back, 1 base at V and 4 bases at J, with 10 bases in the middle. The germline CDR1 and CDR2 sequences are SEHNR and FQNEAQ (reference sequence). This sequence originates from a man in his sixties who had recovered from COVID-19. Sequencing input: PBMCs or T cells enriched from blood (not recorded which). V gene TRBV7-9 combines with J gene TRBJ1-2, with D possibly TRBD1 on 6 matching bases. The CDR3 DNA reads as TGTGCCAGCAGCTTAGTACAGGGAGCCTATGGCTACACCTTC. The encoded protein is CASSLVQGAYGYTF.